This T cell receptor beta chain originates from a study of T cells in localized non-small cell lung cancer. With respect to this clone: What it binds is not known.

CDR1 and CDR2 (germline): MDHEN, SYDVKM. The CDR3 runs 16 residues. Trimming stripped 8 bases from V and 7 bases from J, with 26 bases between. Libraries were prepared by immunoSEQ multiplex PCR; TCRdb keeps only in-frame clonotypes and omits some of them. The table has fewer than 3,000 clones, under 30% seen once. Study findings and constraints: Tumor samples were not multi-region, leaving intratumor heterogeneity unexcluded. Elevated blood T cell density was associated with longer overall survival. Uninvolved adjacent lung had the highest recorded T cell clonality, with tumor below it. The study detected a median about 50 of the top 100 tumor clones in adjacent lung.

Here the sequenced sample was lung tumor tissue, taken before any cancer treatment. The clonotype was recovered from a male donor aged 60 or over with stage II squamous cell lung carcinoma. The rearrangement uses TRBV28 and TRBJ2-5; a possible D gene is TRBD1 (5 bases). The CDR3 sequence: CASCVGRGSVSGTQYF. The DNA of the CDR3 is TGTGCCAGCTGTGTCGGAAGGGGAAGTGTGTCGGGGACCCAGTACTTC.